This T cell receptor beta chain was sequenced in a study of T cell responses to AZD1222 COVID-19 vaccine. Using immunoSEQ multiplex PCR, the repertoire was profiled, and TCRdb retains in-frame clones only, with some absent. The repertoire holds about 73,000 clones, 89% seen once, with about 9.6% in the top ten. Per germline, CDR1 SGDLS and CDR2 YYNGEE. Trimming removed 4 bases from V and 3 bases from J; junction bases left unmatched: 10. The CDR3 is 15 residues long. The receptor's source is an adult who received the AZD1222 COVID-19 vaccine. This specimen was peripheral blood, taken 28 days after the second AZD1222 dose. The chain employs TRBV9 and TRBJ2-7; 7 nucleotides align to TRBD2. CDR3 amino acids: CASSPRDYGIYEQYF. CDR3 nucleotides: TGTGCCAGCAGCCCAAGGGACTATGGAATCTACGAGCAGTACTTC.